A single sample is the source of the 10 T cell receptor beta chains below, sequenced in a study of blood T cell repertoires in COVID-19 (dated by TCRdb to 2020 to 2021). Library preparation employed the immunoSEQ multiplex PCR assay. TCRdb mirrors the immuneACCESS table, restricted to in-frame sequences. Some clones are absent from its copies; in checked studies, under half trace to an unresolved V gene, and the reason for the others is unknown. The sample table holds under 200,000 clones, of which under 80% were seen once. Jointly, the top ten make up 3% of the sample. Input material: peripheral blood. These receptors came from a woman older than 75 with acute or convalescent COVID-19.

A note on this clone: The sample has other DNA sequences that encode this CDR3 too. The J gene is TRBJ2-5, the V gene TRBV18, with D possibly being TRBD2 (6 bases). The CDR3 sequence is 12 residues long. Trimming removed 3 bases from V and 5 bases from J, with 7 bases in between. Germline V gene data show CDR1 as KGHSH and CDR2 as LQKENI. The CDR3 is CASSPRGETQYF. The DNA for the CDR3 is TGTGCCAGCTCACCGCGGGGCGAGACCCAGTACTTC.

Only one count was recorded for this clone. This sequence joins TRBV2 and TRBJ1-1; no clear D. The CDR3 has 13 residues. Trimming cost V 8 bases and J 1 base, with 11 bases left between them. The germline CDR1 and CDR2 sequences are SNHLY and FYNNEI. The CDR3 DNA reads as TGTGCCAGCGGATTGGAGGGGAACACTGAAGCTTTCTTT. As protein: CASGLEGNTEAFF. Full variable domain (remainder filled in from reference TRBV2 and TRBJ1-1): EPEVTQTPSHQVTQMGQEVILRCVPISNHLYFYWYRQILGQKVEFLVSFYNNEISEKSEIFDDQFSVERPDGSNFTLKIRSTKLEDSAMYFCASGLEGNTEAFFGQGTRLTVV.

The chain recombines TRBV10-1 with TRBJ2-1, with 7 bases matching TRBD2. The CDR3 loop spans 16 amino acids. V lost 3 bases, J lost 6 bases, and 11 bases stayed unmatched. Looked up from germline, CDR1 is WNHNN and CDR2 is SYGVQD (reference sequence). The CDR3 nucleotides read TGCGCCAGCAGTGAAGACGTAAGCGGGATGGCCAATGAGCAGTTCTTC. This translates into CASSEDVSGMANEQFF.

The rearrangement links TRBV29-1 to TRBJ2-2; 11 bases align to TRBD1. Trimming cost V 2 bases and J 2 bases; bases outside gene matches: 13. CDR3 length equals 19 residues. CDR1 is SQVTM and CDR2 is ANQGSEA in the germline V gene. The CDR3 DNA reads as TGCAGCGTTGAATTTTTCCCCGGACAGGGGGCACGAAACACCGGGGAGCTGTTTTTT. Translation gives CSVEFFPGQGARNTGELFF.

J is TRBJ1-1 and V is TRBV11-2, with 8 bases that match TRBD1. In germline, CDR1 is SGHAT, CDR2 FQNNGV. Unmatched junction bases numbered 4, after V lost 1 base and J lost 0 bases. The CDR3 spans 16 residues. The CDR3 spells CASSLGTGPLNTEAFF. CDR3 nucleotides: TGTGCCAGCAGCTTAGGGACAGGGCCTTTGAACACTGAAGCTTTCTTT.

The rearrangement links TRBV29-1 to TRBJ2-1; D not certain. Germline V gene sequence: CDR1 SQVTM, CDR2 ANQGSEA. This CDR3 comprises 12 residues. V was cut by 4 bases and J by 8 bases, with 12 bases left in between. The CDR3 sequence: CSVALVEHEQFF. In nucleotides, the CDR3 is TGCAGCGTTGCCCTAGTTGAGCATGAGCAGTTCTTC.

The chain has TRBV10-2 and TRBJ1-1; 7 positions agree with TRBD1. The CDR3 is 14 amino acids. Germline V gives CDR1 WSHSY, CDR2 SAAADI. With V trimmed by 5 bases and J by 1 base, 4 bases remained unmatched. CDR3 sequence reads: CASSLDRWNTEAFF. Here the CDR3 DNA reads TGCGCCAGCAGTTTGGACAGGTGGAACACTGAAGCTTTCTTT.

The V call is TRBV23-1, the J call TRBJ2-5; D is perhaps TRBD2 (6 bases). TRBV23-1 is an ORF, with its function uncertain. The CDR3 runs 17 residues. V was trimmed by 2 bases and J by 3 bases, leaving 19 bases between them. CDR3 region: CASSQRDSWGMEETQYF. The CDR3 DNA reads as TGCGCCAGCAGTCAAAGGGACTCCTGGGGGATGGAAGAGACCCAGTACTTC.

This clone was found once. The CDR3 DNA sequence: TGTGCCAGCAGCTTAGAAGTGACATGGGGCACAGATACGCAGTATTTT. Translated, it gives CASSLEVTWGTDTQYF. The V gene is TRBV7-7, the J gene TRBJ2-3; unclear D gene. Trimming left V 1 base short and J 1 base short, with 12 bases between. CDR3 length: 16 residues. Germline loops: CDR1 SSHAT, CDR2 FNYEAQ (reference sequence).

This clone turned up a few times. This chain uses TRBV4-1 with TRBJ2-2; D gene ambiguous. V was cut by 1 base and J by 7 bases, with 10 bases left in between. The CDR3 runs 14 residues. The germline V gene has CDR1 MGHRA and CDR2 YSYEKL. For the CDR3, the DNA is TGCGCCAGCAGCCAAGGACTCTTCCTCGGGGAGCTGTTTTTT. This gives the protein CASSQGLFLGELFF.